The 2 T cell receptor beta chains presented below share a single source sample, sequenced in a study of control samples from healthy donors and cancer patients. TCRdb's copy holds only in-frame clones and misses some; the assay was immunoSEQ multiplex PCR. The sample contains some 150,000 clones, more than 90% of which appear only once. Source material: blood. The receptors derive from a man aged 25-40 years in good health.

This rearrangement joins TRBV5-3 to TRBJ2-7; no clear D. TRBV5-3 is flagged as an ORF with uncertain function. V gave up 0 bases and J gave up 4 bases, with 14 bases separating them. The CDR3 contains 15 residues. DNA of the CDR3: TGTGCCAGAAGCTTGGGTCGCAACGTGCAATACGAGCAGTACTTC. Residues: CARSLGRNVQYEQYF.

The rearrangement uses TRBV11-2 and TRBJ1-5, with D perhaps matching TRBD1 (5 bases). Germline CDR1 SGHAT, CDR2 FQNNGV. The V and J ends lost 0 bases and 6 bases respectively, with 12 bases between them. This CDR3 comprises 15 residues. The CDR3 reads CASSLDPGRGQPQHF. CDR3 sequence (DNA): TGTGCCAGCAGCTTAGATCCGGGGAGGGGTCAGCCCCAGCATTTT. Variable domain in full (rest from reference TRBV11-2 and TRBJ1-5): EAGVAQSPRYKIIEKRQSVAFWCNPISGHATLYWYQQILGQGPKLLIQFQNNGVVDDSQLPKDRFSAERLKGVDSTLKIQPAKLEDSAVYLCASSLDPGRGQPQHFGDGTRLSIL.